The sequence of this T cell receptor (beta chain) was determined in a study of T cell repertoires in cytomegalovirus infection. The wider study: From public TCR beta signatures came an indication of both CMV infection and matching HLA type.

MiXCR, run by TCRdb on the reads, gives a single entry per CDR3 protein. The sample consists of around 900,000 distinct CDR3 sequences, 30% to 40% of them appearing once. The study, taken as a whole, reports: Accumulated public TCR beta family frequency recognized individuals carrying CMV together with the relevant HLA. What dominated the ex vivo response were HLA-C-restricted CMV-specific TCR beta clonotypes.

Comments on this clonotype: The antigen is not known.

The CDR3 consists of 13 residues. The germline V and J ends were trimmed by 6 bases and 6 bases, with 13 bases remaining between them. Sequencing used cultured CD8+ T cells from PBMCs, obtained from culture after CMV antigen stimulation. The rearrangement joins TRBV12-3 or TRBV12-4 to TRBJ2-3; D is unresolved. This TCR came from a human donor in good health (CMV status not recorded). Some clones in this sample may be carry-over from other donors' samples. The CDR3 is CASSLTRLDTQYF. DNA of the CDR3: TGTGCCAGCAGCCTAACCCGACTCGATACGCAGTATTTT.